A single sample is the source of the 26 T cell receptor beta chains below, sequenced in a study of control samples from healthy donors and cancer patients. Some clones are missing from TCRdb's copy, which holds only in-frame ones; the method was immunoSEQ multiplex PCR. The profile shows a few hundred thousand clones, more than 80% of them singletons. Source material: PBMCs. The origin of the receptors is a middle-aged man with head and neck cancer.

The chain employs TRBV7-3 and TRBJ2-4; D is uncertain. The CDR3 contains 12 residues. Trimming shortened V by 4 bases and J by 9 bases, and 10 bases separated the two germline ends. CDR1 is SGHTA and CDR2 is FQGTGA in the germline V gene. In nucleotides, the CDR3 is TGTGCCAGCAGCTCCAATTTCGGCATTCAGTACTTC. Encoded protein: CASSSNFGIQYF.

DNA for the CDR3: TGTGCCAGCAGTTCATCCGACAGGGCCTACGAGCAGTACTTC. It encodes CASSSSDRAYEQYF. The gene calls are TRBV27 and TRBJ2-7, with 7 bases identical to TRBD1. The CDR3 has 14 amino acids. J gave up 2 bases and V 4 bases, and 5 bases lay outside the gene matches. Germline V CDR1 and CDR2: MNHEY, SMNVEV (reference sequence).

The chain recombines TRBV28 with TRBJ2-5; weak D call: TRBD2 (5 bases). Germline V gene sequence: CDR1 MDHEN, CDR2 SYDVKM. Trimming pared 5 bases from V and 1 base from J, leaving 14 bases between. The CDR3 runs to 15 residues. The CDR3 DNA follows: TGTGCCAGCAGTCCCGAGGTCCTAGCCCAAGAGACCCAGTACTTC. Translation gives CASSPEVLAQETQYF. The variable domain in full, completed from reference TRBV28 and TRBJ2-5, reads DVKVTQSSRYLVKRTGEKVFLECVQDMDHENMFWYRQDPGLGLRLIYFSYDVKMKEKGDIPEGYSVSREKKERFSLILESASTNQTSMYLCASSPEVLAQETQYFGPGTRLLVL.

This chain connects TRBV5-4 to TRBJ1-5; 7 nucleotides agree with TRBD1. J gave up 7 bases and V 4 bases, and 5 bases lay outside the gene matches. The V gene's germline CDR1 is SGHNT and CDR2 YYREEE (reference sequence). The CDR3 runs 13 residues. This CDR3 is CASSRDRTQPQHF. The CDR3 coding sequence is TGTGCCAGCAGCCGGGACAGAACGCAGCCCCAGCATTTT. Full variable domain (remainder filled in from reference TRBV5-4 and TRBJ1-5): ETGVTQSPTHLIKTRGQQVTLRCSSQSGHNTVSWYQQALGQGPQFIFQYYREEENGRGNFPPRFSGLQFPNYSSELNVNALELDDSALYLCASSRDRTQPQHFGDGTRLSIL.

This clone was detected only a few times. V usage is TRBV7-3 and J usage is TRBJ1-3; the match to TRBD1 covers 10 bases. The germline gives CDR1 SGHTA, CDR2 FQGTGA. CDR3 size: 18 residues. The trim removed 1 base at V and 4 bases at J, leaving 10 bases unmatched. DNA for the CDR3: TGTGCCAGCAGCTTAATAGGTCCGGGACAGGGGTCAGGAAACACCATATATTTT. The encoded protein is CASSLIGPGQGSGNTIYF.

The genes are TRBV20-1 and TRBJ2-1; D gene uncertain. Germline CDR1 is DFQATT and CDR2 is SNEGSKA (reference sequence). Trimming removed 6 bases at V and 7 bases at J, with 7 bases between. CDR3 length equals 10 residues. The CDR3 loop reads CSAWINEQFF. In nucleotides, the CDR3 is TGCAGTGCATGGATTAATGAGCAGTTCTTC.

This chain connects TRBV10-3 to TRBJ2-1; TRBD2 agrees at 12 bases. This CDR3 is built from 17 residues. V shed 1 base and J 9 bases; nucleotides not matched to a gene: 10. Germline assignment: CDR1 ENHRY and CDR2 SYGVKD. Written as DNA, the CDR3 is TGTGCCATCAGTGAGTTGACTAGCGGGGGCCCGGCGGGTGAGCAGTTCTTC. Its protein product is CAISELTSGGPAGEQFF.

This clone was picked up a small number of times. This sequence joins TRBV11-2 and TRBJ2-7; 7 bases are shared with TRBD2. The germline V gene encodes CDR1 SGHAT and CDR2 FQNNGV. V shed 0 bases and J 3 bases; nucleotides not matched to a gene: 17. The CDR3 spans 19 residues. CDR3 protein: CASSLDIAPFGGSLYEQYF. CDR3 DNA sequence: TGTGCCAGCAGCTTAGACATAGCCCCATTTGGCGGGAGCCTCTACGAGCAGTACTTC. The variable domain in full, completed from reference TRBV11-2 and TRBJ2-7, reads EAGVAQSPRYKIIEKRQSVAFWCNPISGHATLYWYQQILGQGPKLLIQFQNNGVVDDSQLPKDRFSAERLKGVDSTLKIQPAKLEDSAVYLCASSLDIAPFGGSLYEQYFGPGTRLTVT.

V gene TRBV6-6 combines with J gene TRBJ2-7, with D perhaps given as TRBD1 or TRBD2 (5 bases each). The V gene's germline CDR1 is MNHNY and CDR2 SVGAGI (reference sequence). V was clipped by 5 bases and J by 0 bases, with 20 bases between them. The CDR3 is 17 residues long. CDR3: CASSPRPPGPISYEQYF. The CDR3 region has the DNA TGTGCCAGCAGTCCCCGGCCCCCGGGACCTATCTCCTACGAGCAGTACTTC.

The gene calls are TRBV29-1 and TRBJ2-5; 8 bases are a match to TRBD1. From germline, CDR1 is SQVTM and CDR2 ANQGSEA. This CDR3 comprises 14 residues. V gave up 4 bases and J gave up 4 bases; unmatched junction bases: 8. The CDR3 DNA reads TGCAGCGTTGTCCAGGGGGCCTTCAGAGAGACCCAGTACTTC. Translating gives CSVVQGAFRETQYF.

The V call is TRBV5-1, the J call TRBJ1-2, with 9 bases identical to TRBD1. V trimming: 0 bases; J trimming: 7 bases; junction bases outside the gene matches: 1. The CDR3 sequence is 13 residues long. Looked up from germline, CDR1 is SGHRS and CDR2 is YFSETQ. The CDR3 spells CASSLDRGPGYTF. Here the CDR3 DNA reads TGCGCCAGCAGCTTGGACAGGGGGCCTGGCTACACCTTC.

The rearrangement links TRBV5-5 to TRBJ2-3; weak D call: TRBD1 (5 bases). V dropped 2 bases and J dropped 0 bases, with 10 bases sitting between them. Germline V gene lookup returns CDR1 SGHKS and CDR2 YYEKEE (reference sequence). The CDR3 is 15 amino acids. In nucleotides, the CDR3 is TGTGCCAGCAGCTTAGACAGAACTAGCACAGATACGCAGTATTTT. It translates to CASSLDRTSTDTQYF.

This chain uses TRBV12-3 or TRBV12-4 with TRBJ1-5; D uncertain. The CDR3 length is 13 residues. V lost 5 bases and J 4 bases, leaving 9 bases between the germline ends. CDR3 in amino acids: CASSLNINQPQHF. DNA of the CDR3: TGTGCCAGCAGTCTGAACATAAATCAGCCCCAGCATTTT.

In this sample, this clone turned up a few times. The V gene is TRBV4-2, the J gene TRBJ1-2, with 7 bases aligning to TRBD1. V lost 0 bases to trimming and J lost 2 bases; unmatched junction nucleotides: 3. The CDR3 has 15 residues. The germline gives CDR1 LGHNA, CDR2 YNFKEQ. The DNA for the CDR3 is TGTGCCAGCAGCCAAGAGGGCAGGGGGAACTATGGCTACACCTTC. Translating it yields CASSQEGRGNYGYTF.

This clone was detected once. CDR3 sequence reads: CASSIFVAGNNEQFF. The CDR3 DNA sequence: TGTGCCAGTAGTATCTTCGTGGCAGGGAACAATGAGCAGTTCTTC. This rearrangement joins TRBV19 to TRBJ2-1, with a weak D call TRBD1 (5 bases). Germline values: CDR1 LNHDA, CDR2 SQIVND (reference sequence). V lost 3 bases, J lost 5 bases, and 14 bases lay in between. This CDR3 is 15 amino acids long.

This chain uses TRBV7-2 with TRBJ1-5; tentatively, D is TRBD1 (5 bases). Deletions cut 1 base from V and 3 bases from J, with 10 bases between. From germline, CDR1 is SGHTA and CDR2 FQGNSA. The CDR3 consists of 15 residues. The CDR3 DNA reads as TGTGCCAGCAGCTTAGTTGGAGGGGCCAATCAGCCCCAGCATTTT. It is translated as CASSLVGGANQPQHF.

The chain recombines TRBV2 with TRBJ1-2; no reliable D call. V lost 3 bases to trimming and J lost 4 bases, with 6 bases between them. CDR1 is SNHLY and CDR2 is FYNNEI in the germline V gene. The CDR3 runs to 12 residues. The CDR3 is CASSDRSYGYTF. As DNA, the CDR3 is TGTGCCAGCAGTGACAGGTCCTATGGCTACACCTTC.

The sample holds one count of this clone. The chain employs TRBV9 and TRBJ1-6; D is perhaps TRBD1 (5 bases). Germline loops: CDR1 SGDLS, CDR2 YYNGEE. The V end was cut by 0 bases, the J end by 7 bases, with 23 bases between. This CDR3 region has 19 residues. The CDR3 loop is CASSVDGRDYGSSNSPLHF. The DNA for the CDR3 is TGTGCCAGCAGCGTAGACGGCAGGGATTACGGTTCGTCGAATTCACCCCTCCACTTT.

The rearrangement joins TRBV9 to TRBJ2-1; a possible D gene is TRBD1 (7 bases). The V and J ends lost 6 bases and 5 bases respectively, with 12 bases between them. Per the germline V gene, CDR1 is SGDLS and CDR2 is YYNGEE. This CDR3 region has 13 residues. The CDR3 nucleotides read TGTGCCAGCACCGGGGGACAGAACAATGAGCAGTTCTTC. Its protein is CASTGGQNNEQFF.

This clone showed up just a few times. The J gene is TRBJ2-7, the V gene TRBV19; 7 bases align to TRBD1. CDR3 size: 14 residues. The junction had 3 bases not matched to a gene; V was cut back by 1 base and J by 3 bases. Germline values: CDR1 LNHDA, CDR2 SQIVND (reference sequence). The CDR3 spells CASSIGSGGYEQYF. For the CDR3, the DNA is TGTGCCAGTAGTATAGGGTCAGGGGGCTACGAGCAGTACTTC.

The V call is TRBV28, the J call TRBJ1-4, with 12 bases lining up with TRBD1. The CDR3 sequence is 16 residues long. V was clipped by 6 bases and J by 5 bases; unmatched bases: 7. Germline V CDR1 and CDR2: MDHEN, SYDVKM. The CDR3: CASRSLGQGANEKLFF. CDR3 DNA: TGTGCCAGCAGGAGTTTGGGACAGGGGGCCAATGAAAAACTGTTTTTT.

This chain uses TRBV20-1 with TRBJ2-1; D gene unclear. CDR3 length: 11 amino acids. Germline V gene lookup returns CDR1 DFQATT and CDR2 SNEGSKA (reference sequence). This chain's CDR3 is CSCQSQNEQFF. As DNA, the CDR3 is TGCAGCTGCCAGTCTCAGAATGAGCAGTTCTTC.

The chain couples TRBV2 to TRBJ1-5, with 7 bases matching TRBD1. V was clipped by 4 bases and J by 6 bases; unmatched bases: 9. The CDR3 runs to 15 residues. Per germline, CDR1 SNHLY and CDR2 FYNNEI. CDR3 DNA sequence: TGTGCCAGCAGTGGAGAGACAGGGTGGATTCAGCCCCAGCATTTT. This encodes CASSGETGWIQPQHF.

V is TRBV19 and J is TRBJ1-5; D is uncertain. With 7 bases removed from V and 3 bases from J, the gap between germline ends came to 10 bases. CDR3 length: 13 residues. CDR1 LNHDA and CDR2 SQIVND come from the germline V gene (reference sequence). CDR3 DNA: TGTGCCAGTAACTTGAACCTCAATCAGCCCCAGCATTTT. Translating gives CASNLNLNQPQHF.

The chain has TRBV5-5 and TRBJ1-6, with D possibly matching TRBD1 (5 bases). The CDR3 consists of 17 residues. Germline V gene sequence: CDR1 SGHKS, CDR2 YYEKEE (reference sequence). The germline V and J ends were trimmed by 4 bases and 7 bases, with 21 bases remaining between them. CDR3 region: CASSRRPGQGENSPLHF. CDR3 nucleotide sequence: TGTGCCAGCAGCCGCCGGCCGGGGCAGGGAGAGAATTCACCCCTCCACTTT.

The V gene is TRBV2, the J gene TRBJ1-5, with TRBD1 as a possible D gene (5 bases). V dropped 8 bases and J dropped 0 bases, with 14 bases sitting between them. CDR1 and CDR2 (germline): SNHLY, FYNNEI. The CDR3 sequence is 15 residues long. This chain's CDR3 is CASWKDGHSNQPQHF. The CDR3 coding sequence is TGTGCCAGCTGGAAGGACGGACATAGCAATCAGCCCCAGCATTTT.